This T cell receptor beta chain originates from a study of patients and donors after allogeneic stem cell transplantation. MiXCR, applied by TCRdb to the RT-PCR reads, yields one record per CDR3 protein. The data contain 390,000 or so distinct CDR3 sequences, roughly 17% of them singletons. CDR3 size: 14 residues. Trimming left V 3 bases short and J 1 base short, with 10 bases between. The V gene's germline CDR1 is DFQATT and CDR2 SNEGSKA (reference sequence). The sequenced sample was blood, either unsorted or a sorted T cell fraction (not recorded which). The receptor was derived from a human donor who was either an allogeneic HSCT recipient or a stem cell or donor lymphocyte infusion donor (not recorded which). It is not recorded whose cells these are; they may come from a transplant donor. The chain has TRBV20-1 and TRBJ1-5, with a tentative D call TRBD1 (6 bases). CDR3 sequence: CSASGRGSNQPQHF. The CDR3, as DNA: TGCAGTGCTAGTGGCAGGGGAAGCAATCAGCCCCAGCATTTT.